This T cell receptor beta chain derives from a study of regulatory T cells in long-lasting Graves disease. There are 16 residues in the CDR3. Trimming took 1 base from V and 3 from J; bases not matched to a gene: 7. Germline V lookup: CDR1 MNHEY, CDR2 SVGAGI. Both iRepertoire HTBI primers and Arm-PCR of CDR3 regions were used to build the TCR beta libraries. MiXCR was run by TCRdb on the multiplex PCR reads, yielding one entry per CDR3 protein. The table has roughly 470,000 distinct CDR3 sequences, around 21% seen once. Time point given: persistent/refractory GD, antithyroid drugs over 5 years with positive TRAb. Generation of the TCR library employed RNA extracted from PBMCs. This clonotype was seen repeatedly, ten times or more.

This material consisted of peripheral blood mononuclear cells (PBMCs), taken when the disease was refractory, from a patient treated with antithyroid drugs. V and J are TRBV6-5 and TRBJ2-7, with 9 bases that match TRBD1. The receptor was isolated from a female donor with Graves disease. CDR3 region: CASSYFSGTGYYEQYF. In DNA, the CDR3 is TGTGCCAGCAGTTACTTCTCGGGGACAGGGTACTACGAGCAGTACTTC.